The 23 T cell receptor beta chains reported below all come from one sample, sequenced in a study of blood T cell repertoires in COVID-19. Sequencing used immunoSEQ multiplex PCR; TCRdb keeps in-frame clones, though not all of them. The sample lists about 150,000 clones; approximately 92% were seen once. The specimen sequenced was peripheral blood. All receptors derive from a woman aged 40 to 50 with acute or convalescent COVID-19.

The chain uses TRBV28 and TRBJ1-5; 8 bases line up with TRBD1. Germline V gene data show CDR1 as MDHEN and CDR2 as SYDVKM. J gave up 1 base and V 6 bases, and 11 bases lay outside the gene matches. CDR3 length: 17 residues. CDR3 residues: CASSRLGTGESNQPQHF. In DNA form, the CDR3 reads TGTGCCAGCAGCCGACTTGGGACAGGAGAAAGCAATCAGCCCCAGCATTTT.

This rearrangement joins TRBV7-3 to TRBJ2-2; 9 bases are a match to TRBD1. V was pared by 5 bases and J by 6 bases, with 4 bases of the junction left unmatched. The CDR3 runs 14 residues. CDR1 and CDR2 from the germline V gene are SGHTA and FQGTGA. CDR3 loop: CASSPWTGAGELFF. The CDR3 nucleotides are TGTGCCAGCAGCCCCTGGACAGGGGCCGGGGAGCTGTTTTTT.

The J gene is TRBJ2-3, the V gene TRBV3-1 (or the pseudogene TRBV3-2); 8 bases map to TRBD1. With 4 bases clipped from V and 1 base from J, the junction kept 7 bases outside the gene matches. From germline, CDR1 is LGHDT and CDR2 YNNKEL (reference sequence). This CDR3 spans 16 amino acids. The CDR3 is CASSLLDRAGTDTQYF. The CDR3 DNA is TGTGCCAGCAGCCTCCTGGACAGGGCAGGCACAGATACGCAGTATTTT.

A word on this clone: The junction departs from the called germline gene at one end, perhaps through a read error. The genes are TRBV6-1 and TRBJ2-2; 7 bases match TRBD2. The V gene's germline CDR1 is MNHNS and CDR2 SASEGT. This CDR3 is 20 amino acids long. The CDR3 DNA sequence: TGTGCCAGCATTGAGGGTCGAAGGGGTTGGGGAGGGGTCAACACCCGGGAGCTGTTTTTT. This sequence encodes CASIEGRRGWGGVNTRELFF.

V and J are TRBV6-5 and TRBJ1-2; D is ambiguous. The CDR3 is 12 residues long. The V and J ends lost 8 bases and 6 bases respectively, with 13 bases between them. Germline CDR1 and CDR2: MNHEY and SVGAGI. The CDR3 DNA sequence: TGTGCCAGCTGGAAGAGCGCCCATGGCTACACCTTC. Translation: CASWKSAHGYTF.

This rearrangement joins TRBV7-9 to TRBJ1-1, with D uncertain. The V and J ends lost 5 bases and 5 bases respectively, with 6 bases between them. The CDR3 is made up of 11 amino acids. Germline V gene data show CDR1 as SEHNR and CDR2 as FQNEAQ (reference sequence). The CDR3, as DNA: TGTGCCAGCAGCCAGACAACTGAAGCTTTCTTT. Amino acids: CASSQTTEAFF.

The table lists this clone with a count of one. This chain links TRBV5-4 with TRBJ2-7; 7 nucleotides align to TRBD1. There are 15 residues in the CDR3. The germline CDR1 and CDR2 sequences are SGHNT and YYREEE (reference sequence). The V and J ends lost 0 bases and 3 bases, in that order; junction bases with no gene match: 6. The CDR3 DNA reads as TGTGCCAGCAGCTTGGCGAGGGGGCCTAACTACGAGCAGTACTTC. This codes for CASSLARGPNYEQYF.

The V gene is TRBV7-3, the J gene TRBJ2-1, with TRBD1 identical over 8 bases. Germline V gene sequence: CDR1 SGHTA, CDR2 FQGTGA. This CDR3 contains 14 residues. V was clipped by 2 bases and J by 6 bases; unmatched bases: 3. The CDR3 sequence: CASSLGDRPNEQFF. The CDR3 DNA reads TGTGCCAGCAGCTTAGGGGACAGGCCCAATGAGCAGTTCTTC.

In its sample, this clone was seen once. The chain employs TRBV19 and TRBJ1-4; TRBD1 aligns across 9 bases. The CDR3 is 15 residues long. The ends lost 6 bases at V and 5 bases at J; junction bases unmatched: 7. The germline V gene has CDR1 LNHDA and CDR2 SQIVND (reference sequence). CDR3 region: CASSRGDRANEKLFF. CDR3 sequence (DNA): TGTGCCAGTAGCCGGGGGGACAGGGCAAATGAAAAACTGTTTTTT.

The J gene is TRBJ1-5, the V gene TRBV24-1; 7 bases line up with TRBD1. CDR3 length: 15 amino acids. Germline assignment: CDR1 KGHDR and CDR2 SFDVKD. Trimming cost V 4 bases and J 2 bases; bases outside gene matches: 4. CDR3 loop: CATSDPQGGNQPQHF. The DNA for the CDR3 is TGTGCCACCAGTGACCCTCAGGGGGGCAATCAGCCCCAGCATTTT.

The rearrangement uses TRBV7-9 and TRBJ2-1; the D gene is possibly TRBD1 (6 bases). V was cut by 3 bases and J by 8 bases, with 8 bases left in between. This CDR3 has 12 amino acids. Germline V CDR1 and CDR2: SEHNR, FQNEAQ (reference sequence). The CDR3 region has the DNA TGTGCCAGCAGCTTTGGGGGCGATGAGCAGTTCTTC. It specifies CASSFGGDEQFF. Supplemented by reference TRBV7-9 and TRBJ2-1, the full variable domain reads DTGVSQNPRHKITKRGQNVTFRCDPISEHNRLYWYRQTLGQGPEFLTYFQNEAQLEKSRLLSDRFSAERPKGSFSTLEIQRTEQGDSAMYLCASSFGGDEQFFGPGTRLTVL.

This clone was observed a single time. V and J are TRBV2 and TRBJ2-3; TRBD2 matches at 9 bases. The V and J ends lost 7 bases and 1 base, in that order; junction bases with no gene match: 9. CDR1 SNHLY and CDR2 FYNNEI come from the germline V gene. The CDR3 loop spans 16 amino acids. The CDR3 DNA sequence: TGTGCCAGCACCCTTAGCGGGAGAGGGGGCACAGATACGCAGTATTTT. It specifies CASTLSGRGGTDTQYF.

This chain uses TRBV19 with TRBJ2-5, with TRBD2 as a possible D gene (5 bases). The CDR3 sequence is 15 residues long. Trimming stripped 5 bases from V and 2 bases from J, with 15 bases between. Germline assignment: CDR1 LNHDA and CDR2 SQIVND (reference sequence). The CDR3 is CASSSAGYRQETQYF. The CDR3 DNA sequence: TGTGCCAGTAGTTCGGCGGGTTATAGGCAAGAGACCCAGTACTTC.

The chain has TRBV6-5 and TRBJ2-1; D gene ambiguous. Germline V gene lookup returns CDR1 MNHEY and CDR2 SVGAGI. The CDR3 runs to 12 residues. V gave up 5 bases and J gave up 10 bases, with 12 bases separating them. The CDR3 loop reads CASSLLDTEQFF. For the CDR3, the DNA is TGTGCCAGCAGTCTCCTCGACACAGAGCAGTTCTTC.

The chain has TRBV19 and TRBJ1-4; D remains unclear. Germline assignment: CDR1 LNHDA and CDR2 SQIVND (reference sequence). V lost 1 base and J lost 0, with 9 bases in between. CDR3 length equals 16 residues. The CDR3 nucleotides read TGTGCCAGTAGTATAGGGGTACAGACAACTAATGAAAAACTGTTTTTT. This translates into CASSIGVQTTNEKLFF.

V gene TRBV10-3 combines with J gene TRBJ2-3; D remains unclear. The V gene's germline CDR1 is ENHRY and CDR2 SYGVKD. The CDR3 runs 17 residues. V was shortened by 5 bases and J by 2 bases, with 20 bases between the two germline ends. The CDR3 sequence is CAISTTGEKRDTDTQYF. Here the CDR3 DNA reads TGTGCCATCAGTACCACTGGAGAAAAACGAGACACAGATACGCAGTATTTT.

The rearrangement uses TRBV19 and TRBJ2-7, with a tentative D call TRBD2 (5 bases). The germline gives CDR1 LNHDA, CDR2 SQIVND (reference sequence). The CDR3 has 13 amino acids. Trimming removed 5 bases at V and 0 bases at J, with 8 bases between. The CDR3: CASSVGDSYEQYF. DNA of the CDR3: TGTGCCAGTAGTGTCGGGGACTCCTACGAGCAGTACTTC. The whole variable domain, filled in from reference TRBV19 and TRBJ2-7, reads DGGITQSPKYLFRKEGQNVTLSCEQNLNHDAMYWYRQDPGQGLRLIYYSQIVNDFQKGDIAEGYSVSREKKESFPLTVTSAQKNPTAFYLCASSVGDSYEQYFGPGTRLTVT.

The CDR3 bases are TGTGCCAGCAGCGTTGGGACAGGGGACAATGAGCAGTTCTTC. Encoded protein: CASSVGTGDNEQFF. The chain recombines TRBV9 with TRBJ2-1; 10 positions match TRBD1. The V gene end was trimmed by 2 bases and the J gene end by 5 bases; junction bases not matched to a gene: 1. Germline CDR1 SGDLS, CDR2 YYNGEE. This CDR3 contains 14 residues.

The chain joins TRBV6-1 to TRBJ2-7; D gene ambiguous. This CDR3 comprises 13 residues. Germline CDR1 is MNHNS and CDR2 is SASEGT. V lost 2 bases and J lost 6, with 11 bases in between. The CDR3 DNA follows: TGTGCCAGCAGTGAACGGAGCGTAGGCGAGCAGTACTTC. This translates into CASSERSVGEQYF.

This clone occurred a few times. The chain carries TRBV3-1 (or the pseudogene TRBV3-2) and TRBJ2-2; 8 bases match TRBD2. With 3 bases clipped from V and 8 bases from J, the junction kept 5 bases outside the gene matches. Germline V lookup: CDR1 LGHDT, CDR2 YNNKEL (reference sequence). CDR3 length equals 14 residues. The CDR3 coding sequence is TGTGCCAGCAGCCAGCGGGGGGCGCCTGGGGAGCTGTTTTTT. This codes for CASSQRGAPGELFF.

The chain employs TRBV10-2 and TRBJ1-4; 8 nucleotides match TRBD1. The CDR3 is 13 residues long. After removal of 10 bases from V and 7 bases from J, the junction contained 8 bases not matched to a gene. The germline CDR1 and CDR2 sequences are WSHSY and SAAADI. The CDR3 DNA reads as TGCGCCACGACGACAGGGGAGTTTGAAAAACTGTTTTTT. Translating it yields CATTTGEFEKLFF.

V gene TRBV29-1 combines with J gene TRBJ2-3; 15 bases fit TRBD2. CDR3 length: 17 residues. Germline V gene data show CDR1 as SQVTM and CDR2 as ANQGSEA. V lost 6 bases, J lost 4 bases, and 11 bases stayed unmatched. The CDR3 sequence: CSVEGTSGRQDPDTQYF. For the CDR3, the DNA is TGCAGCGTGGAGGGGACTAGCGGGAGGCAGGACCCAGATACGCAGTATTTT.

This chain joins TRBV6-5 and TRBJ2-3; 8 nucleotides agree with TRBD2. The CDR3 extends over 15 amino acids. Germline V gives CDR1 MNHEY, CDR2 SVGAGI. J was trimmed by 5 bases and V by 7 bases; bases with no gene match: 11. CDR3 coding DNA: TGTGCCAGCAACGCCTGGGCGGGGGGCCTAGATACGCAGTATTTT. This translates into CASNAWAGGLDTQYF.